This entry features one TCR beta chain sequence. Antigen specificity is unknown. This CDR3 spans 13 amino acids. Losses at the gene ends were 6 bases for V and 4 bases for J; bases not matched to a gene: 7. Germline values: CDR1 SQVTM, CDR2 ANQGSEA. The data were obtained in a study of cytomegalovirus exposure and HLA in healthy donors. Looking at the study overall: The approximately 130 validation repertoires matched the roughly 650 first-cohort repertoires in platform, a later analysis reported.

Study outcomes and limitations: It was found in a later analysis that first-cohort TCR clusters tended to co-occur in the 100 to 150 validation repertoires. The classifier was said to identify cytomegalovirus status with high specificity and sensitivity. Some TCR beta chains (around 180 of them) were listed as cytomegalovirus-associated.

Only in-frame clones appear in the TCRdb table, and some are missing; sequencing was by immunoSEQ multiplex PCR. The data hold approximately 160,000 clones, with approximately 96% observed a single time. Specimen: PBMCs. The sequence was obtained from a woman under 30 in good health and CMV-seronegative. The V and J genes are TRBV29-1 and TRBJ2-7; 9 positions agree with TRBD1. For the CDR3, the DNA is TGCAGCGTAGAGGGACAGGGTGGTTACGAGCAGTACTTC. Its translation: CSVEGQGGYEQYF.